The subject of this entry is one T cell receptor beta chain. This specimen belongs to a study of patients and donors after allogeneic stem cell transplantation. TCRdb passed the RT-PCR reads through MiXCR, listing each CDR3 protein once. The sample contains more than 150,000 distinct CDR3 sequences, around two fifths of which appear only once. V shed 0 bases and J shed 11 bases, with 11 bases lying between them. Germline CDR1 is KGHDR and CDR2 is SFDVKD. This CDR3 region has 13 residues. The material sequenced was blood, either unsorted or a sorted T cell fraction (not recorded which). V is TRBV24-1 and J is TRBJ2-3; the D is unclear. The receptor comes from a human donor who was either an allogeneic HSCT recipient or a stem cell or donor lymphocyte infusion donor (not recorded which). It is not recorded whose cells these are; they may come from a transplant donor. CDR3 nucleotides: TGTGCCACCAGTGATTTGACAGACTTCGAGCAGTATTTT. Translation: CATSDLTDFEQYF.